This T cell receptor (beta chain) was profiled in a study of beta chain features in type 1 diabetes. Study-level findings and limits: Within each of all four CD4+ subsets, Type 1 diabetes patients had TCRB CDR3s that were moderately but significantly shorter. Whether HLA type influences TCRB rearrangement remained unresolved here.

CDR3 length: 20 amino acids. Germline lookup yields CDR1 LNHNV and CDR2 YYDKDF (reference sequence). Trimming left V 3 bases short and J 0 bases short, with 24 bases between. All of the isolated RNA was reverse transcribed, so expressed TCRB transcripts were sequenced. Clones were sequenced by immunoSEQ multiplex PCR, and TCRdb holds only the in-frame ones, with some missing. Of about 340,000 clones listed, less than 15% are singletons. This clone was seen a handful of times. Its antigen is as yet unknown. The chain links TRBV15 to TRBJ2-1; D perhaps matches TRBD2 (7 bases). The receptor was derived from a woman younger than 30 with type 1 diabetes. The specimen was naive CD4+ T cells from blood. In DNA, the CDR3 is TGTGCCACCAGCAGTTTTCCGGGCCGGGGGGAACAGGGCTCCTACAATGAGCAGTTCTTC. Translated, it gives CATSSFPGRGEQGSYNEQFF.